One sample yielded the 5 T cell receptor beta chains listed below, sequenced in a study of cytomegalovirus exposure and HLA in healthy donors. Primers: 60 Vbeta forward and 13 Jbeta reverse. Sequenced by immunoSEQ multiplex PCR; TCRdb stores in-frame clones only, minus some. Of 120,000 or so clones listed, roughly four fifths are singletons. The sample was PBMCs. The receptors come from a man younger than 35 in good health and CMV-seronegative.

The chain combines TRBV19 with TRBJ1-1; no firm D call. The germline V gene encodes CDR1 LNHDA and CDR2 SQIVND (reference sequence). The CDR3 has 14 residues. Between the trimmed V and J ends, which lost 8 bases and 8 bases, there was a span of 21 bases. The DNA of the CDR3 is TGTGCCAGTCGCCCCCAATTAACCTCCAGGGAAGCTTTCTTT. Its translation: CASRPQLTSREAFF.

The rearrangement joins TRBV6-5 to TRBJ2-5; D call uncertain. Trimming pared 4 bases from V and 4 bases from J, leaving 16 bases between. Germline CDR1 is MNHEY and CDR2 is SVGAGI. This CDR3 contains 15 residues. In DNA, the CDR3 is TGTGCCAGCAGTTTGGCTCCCACGTTCACAGAGACCCAGTACTTC. It encodes CASSLAPTFTETQYF.

The chain has TRBV5-1 and TRBJ1-2; 9 bases align to TRBD1. The CDR3 covers 14 residues. V lost 3 bases to trimming and J lost 5 bases; unmatched junction nucleotides: 5. CDR1 and CDR2 from the germline V gene are SGHRS and YFSETQ. The CDR3 region is CASSSGQGAYGYTF. CDR3 sequence (DNA): TGCGCCAGCAGCTCGGGACAGGGAGCATATGGCTACACCTTC. Variable domain in full (rest from reference TRBV5-1 and TRBJ1-2): KAGVTQTPRYLIKTRGQQVTLSCSPISGHRSVSWYQQTPGQGLQFLFEYFSETQRNKGNFPGRFSGRQFSNSRSEMNVSTLELGDSALYLCASSSGQGAYGYTFGSGTRLTVV.

The rearrangement uses TRBV11-2 and TRBJ1-4; 7 bases fit TRBD1. CDR3 length: 15 residues. V was clipped by 5 bases and J by 4 bases; unmatched bases: 7. Germline V lookup: CDR1 SGHAT, CDR2 FQNNGV. CDR3 residues: CASSHGTALNEKLFF. DNA for the CDR3: TGTGCCAGCAGCCACGGGACAGCCCTTAATGAAAAACTGTTTTTT.

This clone was seen a few times. The V gene is TRBV2, the J gene TRBJ1-1, with D perhaps matching TRBD1 (6 bases). The CDR3 is 14 amino acids. The germline V and J ends were trimmed by 0 bases and 3 bases, with 8 bases remaining between them. Germline loops: CDR1 SNHLY, CDR2 FYNNEI. The DNA for the CDR3 is TGTGCCAGCAGTGAAGCTGGACAGCACACTGAAGCTTTCTTT. Protein sequence: CASSEAGQHTEAFF.